This TCR beta chain was found in a study of early T cells in non-severe SARS-CoV-2 infection. Study-wide background: Bulk RNA isolated from unsorted whole blood underwent sequencing; chains were not paired. Findings of the study overall: Sequences matched to VDJdb favored anti-spike CD8 responses, while private and CD4 specificities were missed.

A word on this clonotype: Its antigen is currently unknown.

From the 5' RACE reads, TCRdb called clonotypes with MiXCR, one entry per CDR3 protein. The profile covers over 50,000 distinct CDR3 sequences, with approximately 10% appearing a single time and 1.2% taken by the ten largest. The TCR was taken from an adult who was a healthcare worker with PCR-confirmed SARS-CoV-2 infection or an uninfected control (not recorded which). Sequencing was performed on whole blood.

The CDR3 protein is CASSVDGTDTQYF. The CDR3 bases are TGTGCCAGCAGCGTAGACGGCACAGATACGCAGTATTTT. J is TRBJ2-3 and V is TRBV9; D gene ambiguous. V lost 0 bases to trimming and J lost 1 base, with 3 bases between them. Germline V gene data show CDR1 as SGDLS and CDR2 as YYNGEE. The CDR3 is made up of 13 amino acids.